This T cell receptor beta chain was profiled in a study of blood T cell repertoires in COVID-19 (dated by TCRdb to the early 2020s). Describing the broader study: Collaborator samples came from the United States, Italy and Spain and covered acute and convalescent phases of COVID-19. The material from the prospective study consisted of cDNA or gDNA derived from T cells, B-cell-depleted T cells, or PBMCs. The dataset comprised deeply sampled blood TCRbeta repertoires from subjects exposed to, actively infected with, or recovered from COVID-19. The repertoires were released in a freely available public database meant as a resource for research on the immune response to SARS-CoV-2. The samples were drawn from the first 160 participants of the ongoing ImmuneRACE study and from 1,200 or so subjects provided by 6 global collaborators. Nearly every sample came with metadata listing a de-identified subject ID, COVID-19 status, age in years and sex. Where available, HLA class I and class II types were obtained from metadata supplied by the sample provider rather than from assay-based typing.

About this clone: The specificity of this receptor is unknown. There are no base qualities to consult, and no much larger clone falls within one base.

Spanning cysteine to phenylalanine, the CDR3 consists of 14 amino acids. CDR3 DNA is the only sequence kept; it has 42 bases, read in frame from the first base. The germline V gene provides CDR1 SGHNT and CDR2 YENEEA. The V end loses 2 bases and the J end loses 6 bases, and a stretch of 13 bases separates them. TCRbeta CDR3 regions were amplified from genomic DNA using the immunoSEQ Assay, a bias-controlled multiplex PCR. Per the authors' processing: The number of nucleated cells in each sample was estimated by amplification of reference gene primers within the assay. To quantify the absolute abundance of each unique TCRbeta CDR3 rearrangement, sequence reads were collapsed and filtered. Productive Simpson clonality was computed per sample as the square root of Simpson's diversity index over productive rearrangements. As stored in TCRdb, this immuneACCESS dataset retains in-frame rearrangements with V and J assigned. A fraction of the clones does not appear; measured against another copy, unresolved V genes explain less than half of the discrepancy, and the remainder lacks a known reason. D and trimming come from the DNA, and the V and J calls and clone size come from that table. In all, the sample holds under 250,000 clones, and around 89% of those were seen once. Under 4% of the sample comes from the top ten.

Summary of the overall study and its limitations: Clinical and demographic metadata were provided uncurated, with the amount varying by source and participant.

Participants in the prospective study were enrolled through a virtual design, were aged roughly 18 to 100 years, and lived in approximately 25 United States geographic areas. Cohort assignment in the prospective study relied on participant-reported clinical history from a screening survey and a study questionnaire. In the prospective study, mobile phlebotomists collected whole blood, serum and a nasopharyngeal or oropharyngeal swab from each participant. Participants in the prospective study had the option to provide additional blood draws and questionnaires over an approximately 2-month period. Before DNA extraction, blood samples from the prospective study were shipped at room temperature or frozen.

This sequence uses TRBV11-3 and TRBJ1-2, with the D gene not clear enough to name. The source of this sequence is a woman aged 18-29 years in a cohort exposed to, infected with or recovered from COVID-19 (not recorded which). Material for sequencing was PBMCs or T cells enriched from blood (not recorded which). CDR3 protein: CASSLIDREDGYTF. The DNA reads TGTGCCAGCAGCTTAATAGATAGGGAGGATGGCTACACCTTC.